This T cell receptor (beta chain) was observed in a study of blood T cell repertoires in COVID-19. Overall study: The United States, Italy and Spain supplied acute and convalescent COVID-19 samples.

The CDR3 is 15 residues long. CDR1 is LNHDA and CDR2 is SQIVND in the germline V gene (reference sequence). J gave up 7 bases and V 5 bases, and 9 bases lay outside the gene matches. The method was immunoSEQ multiplex PCR; TCRdb's version includes in-frame clones alone and lacks a portion of them. Of more than 75,000 clones listed, less than 85% were seen once; the top ten hold approximately 14%. This clone was counted a few times. The genes are TRBV19 and TRBJ1-5; 9 bases fit TRBD1. Specimen: peripheral blood. The receptor was isolated from a human donor in a cohort sampled during active COVID-19. The CDR3 region has the DNA TGTGCCAGTAGTCTTACAGGGGGCGCGAGGCAGCCCCAGCATTTT. Encoded protein: CASSLTGGARQPQHF. Combining the CDR3 with reference TRBV19 and TRBJ1-5 gives the whole variable domain DGGITQSPKYLFRKEGQNVTLSCEQNLNHDAMYWYRQDPGQGLRLIYYSQIVNDFQKGDIAEGYSVSREKKESFPLTVTSAQKNPTAFYLCASSLTGGARQPQHFGDGTRLSIL.